A selection of T cell receptor beta chains follows, all from one sample in a study of cytomegalovirus exposure and HLA in healthy donors. This table comes from immunoSEQ multiplex PCR, and its TCRdb copy is limited to in-frame clones, with some not included. The top ten hold roughly 10% of the sample, which has 150,000 to 200,000 clones, 84% seen once. The sequencing input was PBMCs. Every receptor here comes from a man aged 25 to 45 in good health and CMV-seropositive. The CDR3 runs from the conserved cysteine through the conserved F or W. A D gene is named only where the DNA matches it firmly. Clone size is stated in some rows and not others, as once, few, many or a class when expanded.

NA TRBJ1-2 NA TRBV2 CASSKDAGWGANYGYTF
NA TRBJ1-6 NA TRBV7-3 CASSQLSNSPLHF
once TRBJ2-2 NA TRBV5-1 CASSFSAGELFF
NA TRBJ2-7 TRBD2 TRBV7-9 CASSISGGRHEQYF
NA TRBJ2-2 NA TRBV6-5 CASSLGGANTGELFF
NA TRBJ2-1 TRBD2 TRBV28 CASTVTSGRANEQFF
once TRBJ1-2 NA TRBV4-1 CASSPIGGGDGYTF
NA TRBJ2-1 TRBD2 TRBV19 CASTKRGGRNEQFF
NA TRBJ1-5 TRBD1 TRBV19 CASRPSGTGINQPQHF
NA TRBJ1-4 NA TRBV13 CASSKGGVDEKLFF
NA TRBJ1-1 NA TRBV12-5 CASGLGGTLLGTEAFF
few TRBJ1-2 NA TRBV4-1 CASSQLQGLAYGYTF
NA TRBJ2-1 NA TRBV10-3 CAISEGGHNSYNEQFF
NA TRBJ2-1 TRBD2 TRBV6-1 CASRLLAGSYNEQFF
NA TRBJ1-5 NA TRBV28 CASSFRLKGTSNQPQHF
NA TRBJ2-5 TRBD2 TRBV4-1 CASSQDFSTSHRTQYF
NA TRBJ1-5 NA TRBV2 CASSSSSNQPQHF
NA TRBJ2-1 NA TRBV7-2 CASSLAGGFKVNEQFF
NA TRBJ2-7 TRBD2 TRBV6-5 CASMGRAGRSEQYF
NA TRBJ1-1 NA TRBV5-1 CASSLESGDEAFF
NA TRBJ2-1 NA TRBV29-1 CSVEALVDEQFF
once TRBJ2-2 NA TRBV7-6 CASSLVRGGTGELFF
NA TRBJ2-7 NA TRBV19 CASSIGGSTYEQYF
NA TRBJ2-2 NA TRBV7-3 CASSQRYSLGNTGELFF
NA TRBJ2-7 NA TRBV4-2 CASSQGPGEGYEQYF